A single sample gave rise to the 12 T cell receptor beta chains below, sequenced in a study of blood T cell repertoires in COVID-19. The protocol was immunoSEQ multiplex PCR, while the TCRdb copy is restricted to in-frame clones and leaves out a portion. The sample shows about 15,000 clones, around 89% of them seen only once. The material sequenced was peripheral blood. The receptors stem from a human donor in a cohort sampled during active COVID-19.

The chain couples TRBV5-1 to TRBJ2-3; unclear D gene. The germline V and J ends were trimmed by 6 bases and 0 bases, with 14 bases remaining between them. This CDR3 has 15 residues. Germline V gene lookup returns CDR1 SGHRS and CDR2 YFSETQ. CDR3 in amino acids: CASNPYYSSTDTQYF. DNA of the CDR3: TGCGCCAGCAACCCTTACTACTCTAGCACAGATACGCAGTATTTT. The full variable domain, its missing parts supplied by reference TRBV5-1 and TRBJ2-3, is KAGVTQTPRYLIKTRGQQVTLSCSPISGHRSVSWYQQTPGQGLQFLFEYFSETQRNKGNFPGRFSGRQFSNSRSEMNVSTLELGDSALYLCASNPYYSSTDTQYFGPGTRLTVL.

The chain uses TRBV6-5 and TRBJ2-1, with a weak D call TRBD2 (6 bases). V was cut by 6 bases and J by 11 bases, with 20 bases left in between. The CDR3 is 14 residues long. Germline V gene sequence: CDR1 MNHEY, CDR2 SVGAGI. In DNA form, the CDR3 reads TGTGCCAGCAGCCCAGAGGCGCCGGGCGGGAAGCAGTTCTTC. This codes for CASSPEAPGGKQFF.

V usage is TRBV9 and J usage is TRBJ1-1, with D possibly being TRBD1 (6 bases). This CDR3 comprises 14 residues. Deletions cut 4 bases from V and 5 bases from J, with 15 bases between. Germline CDR1 and CDR2: SGDLS and YYNGEE. The CDR3 loop reads CASSPGPRGTEAFF. CDR3 nucleotides: TGTGCCAGCAGCCCGGGACCAAGGGGGACTGAAGCTTTCTTT. Using reference TRBV9 and TRBJ1-1 for the parts outside the CDR3, the full variable domain is DSGVTQTPKHLITATGQRVTLRCSPRSGDLSVYWYQQSLDQGLQFLIQYYNGEERAKGNILERFSAQQFPDLHSELNLSSLELGDSALYFCASSPGPRGTEAFFGQGTRLTVV.

This clone was counted a few times. This sequence joins TRBV2 and TRBJ1-5; a weak D match, TRBD1 (5 bases). The length of the CDR3 is 12 residues. The germline V gene has CDR1 SNHLY and CDR2 FYNNEI. The V and J ends lost 6 bases and 2 bases respectively, with 5 bases between them. The CDR3: CASRQGNQPQHF. The DNA for the CDR3 is TGTGCCAGCAGACAGGGCAATCAGCCCCAGCATTTT. Drawing the rest from reference TRBV2 and TRBJ1-5, the complete variable domain is EPEVTQTPSHQVTQMGQEVILRCVPISNHLYFYWYRQILGQKVEFLVSFYNNEISEKSEIFDDQFSVERPDGSNFTLKIRSTKLEDSAMYFCASRQGNQPQHFGDGTRLSIL.

The sample holds one count of this clone. V usage is TRBV7-9 and J usage is TRBJ1-5; 7 bases map to TRBD1. The J segment lost 2 bases and the V segment lost 5 bases, leaving 12 bases of the junction unmatched. In germline, CDR1 is SEHNR, CDR2 FQNEAQ (reference sequence). The CDR3 sequence is 17 residues long. The CDR3 reads CASSNEAQGEGNQPQHF. For the CDR3, the DNA is TGTGCCAGCAGCAACGAGGCTCAGGGGGAAGGCAATCAGCCCCAGCATTTT.

The V and J genes are TRBV7-2 and TRBJ2-1; TRBD2 agrees at 10 bases. With 3 bases clipped from V and 5 bases from J, the junction kept 7 bases outside the gene matches. The CDR3 spans 16 residues. Germline CDR1 SGHTA, CDR2 FQGNSA. The CDR3 region is CASSFLSSGGNNEQFF. The CDR3 region has the DNA TGTGCCAGCAGCTTCCTCTCTAGCGGGGGAAACAATGAGCAGTTCTTC.

This rearrangement joins TRBV15 to TRBJ1-2; D possibly corresponds to TRBD1 (6 bases). The CDR3 loop spans 14 amino acids. Trimming removed 0 bases from V and 6 bases from J, with 11 bases in between. Germline CDR1 is LNHNV and CDR2 is YYDKDF (reference sequence). CDR3 bases: TGTGCCACCAGCAGAGAACAGGGAAAGGATGGCTACACCTTC. As protein: CATSREQGKDGYTF.

The chain carries TRBV6-5 and TRBJ2-7, with D maybe TRBD2 (5 bases). The V and J ends lost 5 bases and 6 bases respectively, with 8 bases between them. The CDR3 spans 11 residues. Germline CDR1 MNHEY, CDR2 SVGAGI. CDR3 amino acids: CASSRGFEQYF. The DNA of the CDR3 is TGTGCCAGCAGTCGAGGGTTCGAGCAGTACTTC.

The V gene is TRBV5-6, the J gene TRBJ1-5; 11 bases agree with TRBD1. Germline CDR1 is SGHDT and CDR2 is YYEEEE. After removal of 4 bases from V and 7 bases from J, the junction contained 7 bases not matched to a gene. CDR3 length: 15 residues. CDR3 DNA sequence: TGTGCCAGCAGCACGAGGACAGGGGGCGGCCAGCCCCAGCATTTT. Amino acid sequence: CASSTRTGGGQPQHF.

J is TRBJ2-3 and V is TRBV7-8; 8 bases fit TRBD2. Germline CDR1 reads SGHVS; CDR2 reads FQNEAQ. Germline trimming cut 1 base from V and 2 bases from J; bases unmatched to any gene: 5. The CDR3 is 16 residues long. CDR3 sequence (DNA): TGTGCCAGCAGCTTAGTTAGCGGGGCGGCCACAGATACGCAGTATTTT. This sequence encodes CASSLVSGAATDTQYF.

The chain couples TRBV3-1 (or the pseudogene TRBV3-2) to TRBJ2-7; TRBD1 matches 10 bases. Germline CDR1 is LGHDT and CDR2 is YNNKEL (reference sequence). CDR3 length: 15 amino acids. V lost 3 bases and J lost 3; bases outside the gene matches: 5. DNA of the CDR3: TGTGCCAGCAGCCACCCGGGACAGGGGAGCTACGAGCAGTACTTC. Translation gives CASSHPGQGSYEQYF.

This clone was seen just once. The chain carries TRBV7-9 and TRBJ1-2, with a possible D match to TRBD1 (6 bases). Germline lookup yields CDR1 SEHNR and CDR2 FQNEAQ (reference sequence). This CDR3 is built from 15 residues. V was shortened by 5 bases and J by 5 bases, with 18 bases between the two germline ends. CDR3 loop: CASSNRETGPYGYTF. The CDR3 DNA follows: TGTGCCAGCAGCAACAGGGAAACGGGCCCATATGGCTACACCTTC.